A selection of T cell receptor beta chains follows, all from one sample in a study of CD8+CD57+ T cells in acquired aplastic anemia. MiXCR, applied by TCRdb to the reads, yields one record per CDR3 protein. The top ten clones hold 3.2% of a sample with approximately 150,000 distinct CDR3 sequences, about half of them seen once. The specimen was sorted CD4+, CD8+, or CD8+CD57+ T cells (not recorded which) from PBMCs. The receptors were sampled from a human donor with aplastic anemia. Each CDR3 is given with its conserved first and last residue. The D gene is left open where the match is weak. Only part of the rows carry a size: once, few, many, or a class if the clone is expanded.

TGTGCCAGCAGCTTAAGAATGGATGAGCAGTTCTTC	CASSLRMDEQFF	.	TRBV7-9	TRBJ2-1	.
TGTGCCAGCAAGGACGGAATGAACACTGAAGCTTTCTTT	CASKDGMNTEAFF	.	TRBV6-1	TRBJ1-1	many
TGTGCCAGTAGTAAACAAAGCAGCAATCAGCCCCAGTACTTC	CASSKQSSNQPQYF	.	TRBV19	TRBJ2-5	.
TGCGCCAGCTTCCCTGGGGGCGGCCAAGAGACCCAGTACTTC	CASFPGGGQETQYF	.	TRBV5-1	TRBJ2-5	few
TGTGCCATCAGGGGGACAGACACTGAAGCTTTCTTT	CAIRGTDTEAFF	TRBD1	TRBV10-3	TRBJ1-1	.
TGCAGCGTTGAACTGGTCGGCGTCCGACTACGGAACTATGGCTACACCTTC	CSVELVGVRLRNYGYTF	.	TRBV29-1	TRBJ1-2	.
TGCGCCAGCAGCTATAGGACTAGCGGGTATACGCAGTATTTT	CASSYRTSGYTQYF	TRBD2	TRBV5-1	TRBJ2-3	.
TGTGCCAGCAGCACTTACCTGGGGGGGCGAGCAACTAATGAAAAACTGTTTTTT	CASSTYLGGRATNEKLFF	.	TRBV6-1	TRBJ1-4	.
TGCAGTGCTATCGGACAGGGTACGGCTGGCTACACCTTC	CSAIGQGTAGYTF	TRBD1	TRBV20-1	TRBJ1-2	few
TGTGCCAGCAGTTACTCGATGGCTACCCGAAACTCTGACAATGAGCAGTTCTTC	CASSYSMATRNSDNEQFF	.	TRBV6-2/TRBV6-3	TRBJ2-1	many
TGTGCCAGCACCCTAGGGGTAGGGGGCGCTACCGGGGAGCTGTTTTTT	CASTLGVGGATGELFF	TRBD1	TRBV6-1	TRBJ2-2	.
TGTGCCACCAGCTGGACGGAAAGGGAACATGAGCAGTTCTTC	CATSWTEREHEQFF	.	TRBV9	TRBJ2-1	.
TGTGCCAGCTCACCAGGCCCGAACACTGAAGCTTTCTTT	CASSPGPNTEAFF	.	TRBV18	TRBJ1-1	.
TGTGCCTTCTCCAGGGTCTATGGCTACACCTTC	CAFSRVYGYTF	.	TRBV30	TRBJ1-2	many
TGTGCCAGCAGCCTCTGGGGGGGGGAGGGGGCAGATACGCAGTATTTT	CASSLWGGEGADTQYF	.	TRBV7-3	TRBJ2-3	many
TGTGCCAGCAGTTACTCAGGGGCCTTGAGGACTGAAGCTTTCTTT	CASSYSGALRTEAFF	.	TRBV6-5	TRBJ1-1	.
TGTGCCATCAGTGAGGACCGAGCTGGGGCCAACGTCCTGACTTTC	CAISEDRAGANVLTF	.	TRBV10-3	TRBJ2-6	.
TGTGCCAGCAACCAGGCGGGGTACAATTCACCCCTCCACTTT	CASNQAGYNSPLHF	.	TRBV2	TRBJ1-6	.
TGCGCCAGCAGCCAAGCCGGGACAGGGCTCTATGAGCAGTTCTTC	CASSQAGTGLYEQFF	TRBD1	TRBV4-1	TRBJ2-1	few
TGCGCCAGCAGCCTCGGACTAGCGGGGGGCTACAATGAGCAGTTCTTC	CASSLGLAGGYNEQFF	TRBD2	TRBV10-1	TRBJ2-1	.
TGTGCCAGCAGTACAGGGAGCTCCTACAATGAGCAGTTCTTC	CASSTGSSYNEQFF	.	TRBV12-3/TRBV12-4	TRBJ2-1	.
TGCAGTGCTAGAGGGGACGCGGGGTTGGAAAATGAGCAGTTCTTC	CSARGDAGLENEQFF	.	TRBV20-1	TRBJ2-1	.
TGTGCCAGCAGCTCCAACGGGGGGGCTGACGCTTACGAGCAGTACTTC	CASSSNGGADAYEQYF	TRBD2	TRBV7-8	TRBJ2-7	.
TGTGCCAGTAGTAGCTACCAGGGCTATGGCTACACCTTC	CASSSYQGYGYTF	.	TRBV19	TRBJ1-2	.
TGTGCCAGTAGTACCGGGACAACCCCCTACGAGCAGTACTTC	CASSTGTTPYEQYF	.	TRBV19	TRBJ2-7	.
TGTGCCTGGAGTGTACCGGACAGGGGGCGTTCGGGGCAGCCCCAGCATTTT	CAWSVPDRGRSGQPQHF	TRBD1	TRBV30	TRBJ1-5	.
TGCAGCCCTGAGGGGACCAGCTCCTACGAGCAGTACTTC	CSPEGTSSYEQYF	.	TRBV29-1	TRBJ2-7	.
TGCAGCGTTGATCGCGGATCCAATGAGCAGTTCTTC	CSVDRGSNEQFF	.	TRBV29-1	TRBJ2-1	medium-sized
TGTGCCAGCAGGACAGCTCTAGCCTACGAGCAGTACTTC	CASRTALAYEQYF	.	TRBV27	TRBJ2-7	many
TGTGCCAGCAGCCCAGGGGGGGATGAGCAGTTCTTC	CASSPGGDEQFF	.	TRBV7-6	TRBJ2-1	.
TGTGCCAGCACCTTGGACAGTAAAGAGACCCAGTACTTC	CASTLDSKETQYF	.	TRBV5-4	TRBJ2-5	many
TGCAGCGTTGGGGGGGATTCGGAATCACCCCTCCACTTT	CSVGGDSESPLHF	.	TRBV29-1	TRBJ1-6	.
TGTGCCAGTAGTGGTTCGGGCGGGGGGGCAGATACGCAGTATTTT	CASSGSGGGADTQYF	TRBD2	TRBV19	TRBJ2-3	few
TGTGCCAGTAGTATAGGGGGGTTCACAGATACGCAGTATTTT	CASSIGGFTDTQYF	.	TRBV19	TRBJ2-3	many
TGTGCCAGCAGGCTGACAGTGATAGATGGCTACACCTTC	CASRLTVIDGYTF	.	TRBV2	TRBJ1-2	.
TGTGCCAGCAGTGAAAGTCGTATAGAGGGACAGGTACCCACCACAGATACGCAGTATTTT	CASSESRIEGQVPTTDTQYF	TRBD1	TRBV25-1	TRBJ2-3	.
TGTGCCAGCAGCCCCCTCAAGAACTATGGCTACACCTTC	CASSPLKNYGYTF	.	TRBV13	TRBJ1-2	many
TGTGCCAGCAGTCGACAAGGGGCGAGGGGGCAGTACTTC	CASSRQGARGQYF	.	TRBV2	TRBJ2-7	.
TGTGCCAGCAGCTTGGCCCGTGGACTAGCGGGAGTGGAGACCGGGGAGCTGTTTTTT	CASSLARGLAGVETGELFF	TRBD2	TRBV5-4	TRBJ2-2	.
TGCAGTGCTAGATTCGGACTAGCGGGGACCACAGATACGCAGTATTTT	CSARFGLAGTTDTQYF	TRBD2	TRBV20-1	TRBJ2-3	many
TGTGCCAGCAGTTTCCGGGACGCGAACACCGGGAAGCTGTTTTTT	CASSFRDANTGKLFF	.	TRBV10-3	TRBJ2-2	.
TGTGCCAGTAGGGTCGGGATGGACTATGGCTACACCTTC	CASRVGMDYGYTF	.	TRBV19	TRBJ1-2	once
TGTGCCACCAGTGATAAAGGGACAGTTGCCAATGAGCAGTTCTTC	CATSDKGTVANEQFF	TRBD1	TRBV24-1	TRBJ2-1	.
TGTGCCAGCAGTGAAGCGGAGGACAGGGGCTACGAGCAGTACTTC	CASSEAEDRGYEQYF	TRBD1	TRBV6-1	TRBJ2-7	.
TGTGCCAGCAGTGAGGCATCCATACAGTACTTC	CASSEASIQYF	.	TRBV2	TRBJ2-7	.
TGTGCCAGCAGCTTATCGGTAGGCCTCTCCTACGAGCAGTACTTC	CASSLSVGLSYEQYF	.	TRBV7-3	TRBJ2-7	.
TGTGCCAGCAGGGTCGACATCATGAACACTGAAGCTTTCTTT	CASRVDIMNTEAFF	.	TRBV2	TRBJ1-1	few
TGTGCCAGCAGTGGGACTGAGACCCAGTACTTC	CASSGTETQYF	.	TRBV2	TRBJ2-5	few
TGTGCCACCCGGGAGGGCGTAACCTATGGCTACACCTTC	CATREGVTYGYTF	.	TRBV15	TRBJ1-2	.
TGTGCCAGCAGTTACCGGACAGACTATGGCTACACCTTC	CASSYRTDYGYTF	.	TRBV6-5	TRBJ1-2	many